This T cell receptor (beta chain) was identified during a study of neurological immune-mediated disorders. Findings of the study overall: There were no CDR3 amino acid sequences shared by expanded clones across subjects, a result suggesting private repertoires in all groups. HTLV-1-associated myelopathy had the most TCR clonal expansion, whereas multiple sclerosis had the least (lower than in healthy controls). In multiple sclerosis patients, the repertoire cluster was unrelated to clinical or MRI findings.

MiXCR was run by TCRdb on the 5' RACE reads, yielding one entry per CDR3 protein. The sample has tens of thousands of distinct CDR3 sequences; around 5.2% are singletons. The table lists this clonotype with many counts. Its antigen is unidentified. Per germline, CDR1 MNHNS and CDR2 SASEGT. V shed 1 base and J shed 2 bases, with 12 bases lying between them. This CDR3 has 17 residues. V gene TRBV6-1 combines with J gene TRBJ1-6; D remains ambiguous. This TCR was recovered from a man between 18 and 29 years old with multiple sclerosis. Material for sequencing was PBMCs. The CDR3 DNA follows: TGTGCCAGCAGTGAAGGTGCAGTCCTGACCTATAATTCACCCCTCCACTTT. The encoded protein is CASSEGAVLTYNSPLHF.